The sequence of this T cell receptor (beta chain) was determined in a study of tumor and adjacent non-tumor tissue in lung cancer. Study-wide context: There were about 12 adenocarcinoma, a couple of squamous cell carcinoma and 1 small cell lung cancer cases. Around 4.5 million productive TCRbeta reads were obtained per sample on average.

The library came from three nested PCR rounds adapted from ARM-PCR protocols. TCRdb itself ran the multiplex PCR reads through MiXCR, one entry per CDR3 protein. The data hold approximately 79,000 distinct CDR3 sequences, with about 66% observed a single time. The CDR3 covers 15 residues. Germline values: CDR1 SGHRS, CDR2 YFSETQ. V was shortened by 1 base and J by 6 bases, with 13 bases between the two germline ends. RNA was extracted from bulk tissue without any cell sorting. This receptor was identified in a man in his 70s with non-small cell lung cancer. The rearrangement joins TRBV5-1 to TRBJ2-2; D could derive from TRBD1 or TRBD2 (5 bases each). Sequenced material: lung tumor tissue. CDR3 in amino acids: CASSLSRERAGELFF. CDR3 nucleotides: TGCGCCAGCAGCTTGTCCAGGGAGAGAGCCGGGGAGCTGTTTTTT.